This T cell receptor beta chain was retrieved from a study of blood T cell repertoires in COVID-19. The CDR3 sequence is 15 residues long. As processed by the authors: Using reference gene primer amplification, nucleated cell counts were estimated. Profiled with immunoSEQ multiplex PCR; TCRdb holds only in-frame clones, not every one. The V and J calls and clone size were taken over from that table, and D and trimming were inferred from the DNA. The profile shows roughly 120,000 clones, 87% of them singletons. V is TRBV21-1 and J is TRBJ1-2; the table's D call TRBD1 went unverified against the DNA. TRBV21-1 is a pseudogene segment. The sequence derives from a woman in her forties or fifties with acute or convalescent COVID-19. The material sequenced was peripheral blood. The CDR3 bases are TGTGCCAGCAGCAATAGGGGACAGGGGGCTTGGGGCTACACCTTC. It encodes CASSNRGQGAWGYTF.